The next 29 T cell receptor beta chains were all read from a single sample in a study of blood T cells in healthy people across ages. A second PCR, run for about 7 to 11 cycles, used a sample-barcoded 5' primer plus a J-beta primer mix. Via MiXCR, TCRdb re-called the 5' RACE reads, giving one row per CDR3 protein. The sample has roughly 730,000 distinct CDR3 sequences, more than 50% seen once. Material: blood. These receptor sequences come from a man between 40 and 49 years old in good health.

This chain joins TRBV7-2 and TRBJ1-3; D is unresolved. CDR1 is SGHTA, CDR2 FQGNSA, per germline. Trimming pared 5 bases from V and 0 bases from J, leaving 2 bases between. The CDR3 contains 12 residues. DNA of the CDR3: TGTGCCAGCAGCAACTCTGGAAACACCATATATTTT. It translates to CASSNSGNTIYF.

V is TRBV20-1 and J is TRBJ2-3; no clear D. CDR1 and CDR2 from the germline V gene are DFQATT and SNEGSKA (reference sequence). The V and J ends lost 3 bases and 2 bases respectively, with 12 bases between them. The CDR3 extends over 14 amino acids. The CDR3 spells CSASLVGHTDTQYF. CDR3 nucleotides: TGCAGTGCTAGTCTGGTGGGCCACACAGATACGCAGTATTTT.

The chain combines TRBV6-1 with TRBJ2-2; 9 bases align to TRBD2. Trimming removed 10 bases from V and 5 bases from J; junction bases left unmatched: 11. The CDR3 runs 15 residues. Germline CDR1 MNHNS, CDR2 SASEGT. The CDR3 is CATLRASGVTGELFF. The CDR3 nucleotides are TGTGCCACCTTAAGGGCTAGCGGGGTTACCGGGGAGCTGTTTTTT.

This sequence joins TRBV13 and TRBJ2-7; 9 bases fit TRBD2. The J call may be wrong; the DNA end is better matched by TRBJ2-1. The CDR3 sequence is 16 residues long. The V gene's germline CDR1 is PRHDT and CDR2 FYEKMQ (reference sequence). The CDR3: CASSLAPAGGMNEQFF. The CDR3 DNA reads TGTGCCAGCAGCTTAGCCCCGGCGGGGGGGATGAATGAGCAGTTCTTC.

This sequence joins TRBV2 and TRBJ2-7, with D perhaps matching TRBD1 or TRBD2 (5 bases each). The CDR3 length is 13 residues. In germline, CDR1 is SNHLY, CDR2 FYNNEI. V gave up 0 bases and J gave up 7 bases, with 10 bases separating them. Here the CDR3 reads CASSEARGAEQYF. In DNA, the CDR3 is TGTGCCAGCAGTGAAGCGAGGGGAGCGGAGCAGTACTTC.

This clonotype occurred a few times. CDR3 sequence (DNA): TGCGCCAGCCGGGACGTGTCCTACGAGCAGTACTTC. Its protein product is CASRDVSYEQYF. The chain couples TRBV5-1 to TRBJ2-7; D may match TRBD1 or TRBD2 (5 bases each). Trimming removed 7 bases at V and 1 base at J, with 9 bases between. The CDR3 has 12 amino acids. CDR1 and CDR2 from the germline V gene are SGHRS and YFSETQ.

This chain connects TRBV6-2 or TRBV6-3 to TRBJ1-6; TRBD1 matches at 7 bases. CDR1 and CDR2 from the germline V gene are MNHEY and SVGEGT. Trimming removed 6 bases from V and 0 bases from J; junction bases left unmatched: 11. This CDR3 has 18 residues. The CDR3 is CASRRDSGLSSYNSPLHF. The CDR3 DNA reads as TGTGCCAGCAGGCGGGACAGCGGATTAAGCTCCTATAATTCACCCCTCCACTTT.

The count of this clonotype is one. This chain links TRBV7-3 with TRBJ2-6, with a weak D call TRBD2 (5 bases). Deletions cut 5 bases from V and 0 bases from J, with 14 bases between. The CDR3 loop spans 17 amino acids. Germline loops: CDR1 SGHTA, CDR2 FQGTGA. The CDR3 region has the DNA TGTGCCAGCAGCCAAAGAGGACGGGACTCTGGGGCCAACGTCCTGACTTTC. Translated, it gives CASSQRGRDSGANVLTF.

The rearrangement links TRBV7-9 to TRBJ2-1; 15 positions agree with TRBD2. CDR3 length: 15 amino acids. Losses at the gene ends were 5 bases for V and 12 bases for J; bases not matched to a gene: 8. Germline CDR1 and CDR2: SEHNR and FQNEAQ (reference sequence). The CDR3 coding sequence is TGTGCCAGCAGCCCAATGGGACTAGCGGGGGGTTCGCAGTTCTTC. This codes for CASSPMGLAGGSQFF.

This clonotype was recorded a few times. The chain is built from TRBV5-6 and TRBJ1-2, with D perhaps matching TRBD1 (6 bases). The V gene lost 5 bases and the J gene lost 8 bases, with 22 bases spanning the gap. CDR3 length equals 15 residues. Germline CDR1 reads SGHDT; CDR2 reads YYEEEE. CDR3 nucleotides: TGTGCCAGCAGTCTTCAAGGACAACAGGGTTGGGGCTACACCTTC. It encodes CASSLQGQQGWGYTF.

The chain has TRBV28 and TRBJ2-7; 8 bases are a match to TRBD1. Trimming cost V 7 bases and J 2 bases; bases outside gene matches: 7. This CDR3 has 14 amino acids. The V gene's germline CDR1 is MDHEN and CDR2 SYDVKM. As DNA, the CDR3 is TGTGCCAGCACCGGACAGGGCCTACCCTACGAGCAGTACTTC. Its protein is CASTGQGLPYEQYF.

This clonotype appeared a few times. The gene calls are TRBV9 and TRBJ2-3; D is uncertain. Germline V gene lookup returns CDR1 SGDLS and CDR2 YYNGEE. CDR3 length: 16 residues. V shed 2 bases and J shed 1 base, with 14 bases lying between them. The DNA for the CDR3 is TGTGCCAGCAGCGTCAATTCGGCCCCCCGCACAGATACGCAGTATTTT. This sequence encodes CASSVNSAPRTDTQYF.

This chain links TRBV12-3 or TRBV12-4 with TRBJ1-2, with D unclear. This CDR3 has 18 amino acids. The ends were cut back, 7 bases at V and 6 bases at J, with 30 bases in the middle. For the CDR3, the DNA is TGTGCCAGCACCAACTCTCCGGCCGGGATTCAACCCACAAATGGCTACACCTTC. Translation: CASTNSPAGIQPTNGYTF.

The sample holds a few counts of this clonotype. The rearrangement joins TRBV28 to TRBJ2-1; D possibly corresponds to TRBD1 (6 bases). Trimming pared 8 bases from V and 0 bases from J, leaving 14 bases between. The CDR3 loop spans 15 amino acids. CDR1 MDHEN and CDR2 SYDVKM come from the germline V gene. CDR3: CASYTGFRSYNEQFF. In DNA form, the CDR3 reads TGTGCCAGCTATACAGGGTTTCGCTCCTACAATGAGCAGTTCTTC.

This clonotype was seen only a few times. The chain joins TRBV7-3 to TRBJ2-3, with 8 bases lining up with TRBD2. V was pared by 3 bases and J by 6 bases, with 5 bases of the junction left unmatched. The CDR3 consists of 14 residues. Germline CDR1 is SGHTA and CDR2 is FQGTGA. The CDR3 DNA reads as TGTGCCAGCAGCTTTGGACTAGCTGCGGATACGCAGTATTTT. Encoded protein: CASSFGLAADTQYF.

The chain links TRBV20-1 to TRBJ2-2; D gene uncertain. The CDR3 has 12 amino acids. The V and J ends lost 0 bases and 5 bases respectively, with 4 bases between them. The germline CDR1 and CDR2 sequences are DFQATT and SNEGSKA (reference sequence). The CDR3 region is CSARDATGELFF. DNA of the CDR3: TGCAGTGCTAGAGATGCGACCGGGGAGCTGTTTTTT.

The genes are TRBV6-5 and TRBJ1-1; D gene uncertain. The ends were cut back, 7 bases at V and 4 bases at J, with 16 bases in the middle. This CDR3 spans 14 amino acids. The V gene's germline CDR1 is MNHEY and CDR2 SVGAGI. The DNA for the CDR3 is TGTGCCAGCATTCCAGGAGAAGGGAGCACTGAAGCTTTCTTT. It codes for CASIPGEGSTEAFF.

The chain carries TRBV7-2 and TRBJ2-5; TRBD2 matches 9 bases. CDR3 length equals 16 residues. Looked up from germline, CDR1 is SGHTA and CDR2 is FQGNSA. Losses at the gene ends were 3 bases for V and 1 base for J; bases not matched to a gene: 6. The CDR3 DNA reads TGTGCCAGCAGCTTCCCGGCGGGGGGGAGCCAAGAGACCCAGTACTTC. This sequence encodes CASSFPAGGSQETQYF. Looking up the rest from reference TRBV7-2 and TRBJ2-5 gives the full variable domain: GAGVSQSPSNKVTEKGKDVELRCDPISGHTALYWYRQSLGQGLEFLIYFQGNSAPDKSGLPSDRFSAERTGGSVSTLTIQRTQQEDSAVYLCASSFPAGGSQETQYFGPGTRLLVL.

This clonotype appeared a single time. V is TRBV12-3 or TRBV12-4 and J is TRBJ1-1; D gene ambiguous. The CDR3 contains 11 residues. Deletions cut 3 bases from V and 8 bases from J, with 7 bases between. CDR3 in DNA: TGTGCCAGCAGTTTCCCGAGGGAAGCTTTCTTT. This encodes CASSFPREAFF.

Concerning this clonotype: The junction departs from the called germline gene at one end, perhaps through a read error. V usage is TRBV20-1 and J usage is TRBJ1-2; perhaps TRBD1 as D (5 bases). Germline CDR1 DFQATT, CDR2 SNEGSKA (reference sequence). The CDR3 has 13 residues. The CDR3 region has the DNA TGCAGTGCCCCACGACAGCCTAATTATGGCTACACCTTC. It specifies CSAPRQPNYGYTF.

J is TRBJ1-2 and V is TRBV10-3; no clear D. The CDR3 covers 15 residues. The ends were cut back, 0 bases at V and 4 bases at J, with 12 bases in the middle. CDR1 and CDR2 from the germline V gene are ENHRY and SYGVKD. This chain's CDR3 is CAISESAHSGYGYTF. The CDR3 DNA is TGTGCCATCAGTGAGTCGGCTCACTCAGGCTATGGCTACACCTTC.

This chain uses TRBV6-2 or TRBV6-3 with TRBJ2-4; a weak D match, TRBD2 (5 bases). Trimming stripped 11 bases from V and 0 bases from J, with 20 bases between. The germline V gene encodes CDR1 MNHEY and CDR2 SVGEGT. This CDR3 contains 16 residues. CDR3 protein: CAGGREDILAKNIQYF. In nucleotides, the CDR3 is TGTGCCGGCGGTCGGGAAGACATCCTAGCCAAAAACATTCAGTACTTC.

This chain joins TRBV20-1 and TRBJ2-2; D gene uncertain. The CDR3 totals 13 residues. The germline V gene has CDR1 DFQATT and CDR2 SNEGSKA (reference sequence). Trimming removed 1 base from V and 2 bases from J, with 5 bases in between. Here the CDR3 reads CSARATNTGELFF. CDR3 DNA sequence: TGCAGTGCTAGAGCAACCAACACCGGGGAGCTGTTTTTT.

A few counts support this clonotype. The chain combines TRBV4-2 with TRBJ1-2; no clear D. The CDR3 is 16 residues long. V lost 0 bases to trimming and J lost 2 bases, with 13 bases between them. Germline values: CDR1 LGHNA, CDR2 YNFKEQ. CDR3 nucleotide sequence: TGTGCCAGCAGCCAAGACCCCCGACCGCCAAACTATGGCTACACCTTC. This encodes CASSQDPRPPNYGYTF.

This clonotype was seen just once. CDR3 nucleotide sequence: TGTGCCAGCAGCTCTAACGTCAGATTTCTCCAAGAGACCCAGTACTTC. It codes for CASSSNVRFLQETQYF. The chain carries TRBV11-3 and TRBJ2-5; D is uncertain. CDR3 length: 16 residues. The germline V gene encodes CDR1 SGHNT and CDR2 YENEEA. The V end was cut by 4 bases, the J end by 1 base, with 16 bases between.

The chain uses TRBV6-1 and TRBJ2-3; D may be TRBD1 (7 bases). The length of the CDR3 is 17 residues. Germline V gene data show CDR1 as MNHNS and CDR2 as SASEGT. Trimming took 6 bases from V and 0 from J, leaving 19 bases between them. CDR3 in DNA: TGTGCCAGCAGCGTTGCGGGACAGCAGCACAGCACAGATACGCAGTATTTT. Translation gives CASSVAGQQHSTDTQYF.

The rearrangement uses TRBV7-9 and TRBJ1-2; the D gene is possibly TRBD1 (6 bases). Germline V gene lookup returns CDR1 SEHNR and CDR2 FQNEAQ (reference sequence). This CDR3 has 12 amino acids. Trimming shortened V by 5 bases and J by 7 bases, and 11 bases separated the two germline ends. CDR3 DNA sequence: TGTGCCAGCAGCAGGATACAGGGTGGCTACACCTTC. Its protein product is CASSRIQGGYTF.

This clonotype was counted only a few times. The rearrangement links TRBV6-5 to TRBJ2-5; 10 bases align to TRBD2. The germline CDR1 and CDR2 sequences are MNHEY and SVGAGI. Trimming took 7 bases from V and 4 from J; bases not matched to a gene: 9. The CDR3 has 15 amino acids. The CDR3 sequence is CASNRGLADRETQYF. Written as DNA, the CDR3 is TGTGCCAGCAACCGCGGACTAGCGGATCGAGAGACCCAGTACTTC.

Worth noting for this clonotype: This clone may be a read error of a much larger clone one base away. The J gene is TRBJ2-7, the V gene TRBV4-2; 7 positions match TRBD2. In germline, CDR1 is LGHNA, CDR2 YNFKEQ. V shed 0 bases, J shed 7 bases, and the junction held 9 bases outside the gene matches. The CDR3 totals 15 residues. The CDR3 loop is CASSQDWDYDNEQYF. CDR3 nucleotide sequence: TGTGCCAGCAGCCAAGACTGGGACTACGACAATGAGCAGTACTTC.